This record covers a single TCR beta chain. Method: immunoSEQ multiplex PCR; TCRdb's copy keeps in-frame clones and lacks some. The repertoire holds some 70,000 clones, roughly 88% seen once, with roughly 4.6% in the top ten. The data were obtained in a study of technical replicates of blood from four donors. V lost 6 bases, J lost 3 bases, and 10 bases stayed unmatched. The CDR3 has 17 amino acids. CDR1 LGHNA and CDR2 YNFKEQ come from the germline V gene. J is TRBJ2-1 and V is TRBV4-2, with 11 bases fitting TRBD1. The receptor was isolated from a human donor in good health. Some clones in this sample may be carry-over from other donors' samples. Sequences were obtained from PBMCs. As DNA, the CDR3 is TGTGCCAGCAGATTATCCGGGGGGACAGGGGGCTACAATGAGCAGTTCTTC. Protein: CASRLSGGTGGYNEQFF.